The 14 T cell receptor beta chains below were found in one sample sequenced in a study of blood T cell repertoires in COVID-19. Using immunoSEQ multiplex PCR, the repertoire was profiled, and TCRdb retains in-frame clones only, with some absent. The sample contains 380,000 or so clones, 70% to 90% of which appear only once. Source material: PBMCs or T cells enriched from blood (not recorded which). These receptors were obtained from a woman aged 25 to 45 with acute COVID-19.

V usage is TRBV12-3 or TRBV12-4 and J usage is TRBJ2-1; D gene unclear. CDR3 length equals 12 residues. The V end lost 6 bases, the J end lost 6 bases, and 9 bases lay between the germline ends. CDR3 nucleotide sequence: TGTGCCAGCAGGGCGGATGGCAATGAGCAGTTCTTC. Encoded protein: CASRADGNEQFF.

This chain joins TRBV29-1 and TRBJ1-4; 9 bases are shared with TRBD1. The trim removed 1 base at V and 6 bases at J, leaving 18 bases unmatched. The CDR3 covers 19 residues. Germline CDR1 is SQVTM and CDR2 is ANQGSEA. The CDR3 loop is CSVEAMPTGGDFADEKLFF. DNA for the CDR3: TGCAGCGTTGAAGCGATGCCGACAGGGGGGGATTTTGCAGATGAAAAACTGTTTTTT.

The chain uses TRBV7-9 and TRBJ2-7, with D uncertain. Germline CDR1 SEHNR, CDR2 FQNEAQ (reference sequence). The CDR3 spans 15 residues. The V end lost 3 bases, the J end lost 3 bases, and 15 bases lay between the germline ends. The CDR3 region has the DNA TGTGCCAGCAGCTTGTATGGCACGGAGTTCTACGAGCAGTACTTC. Protein: CASSLYGTEFYEQYF.

The chain combines TRBV24-1 with TRBJ2-1, with TRBD1 matching 10 bases. This CDR3 has 13 amino acids. Germline V gene lookup returns CDR1 KGHDR and CDR2 SFDVKD. Trimming took 7 bases from V and 9 from J; bases not matched to a gene: 5. The CDR3 nucleotides are TGTGCCACCAGGGGGACAGGGGTCGCTGAGCAGTTCTTC. Translation: CATRGTGVAEQFF.

The gene calls are TRBV9 and TRBJ2-7; possibly TRBD1 for D (5 bases). CDR1 and CDR2 from the germline V gene are SGDLS and YYNGEE. The CDR3 is 14 residues long. V was clipped by 4 bases and J by 0 bases, with 11 bases between them. The CDR3 region is CASSPSTGSYEQYF. The CDR3 nucleotides are TGTGCCAGCAGCCCTTCTACAGGCTCCTACGAGCAGTACTTC.

The chain joins TRBV4-1 to TRBJ1-2; 9 bases are shared with TRBD1. CDR1 is MGHRA and CDR2 is YSYEKL in the germline V gene. The length of the CDR3 is 14 residues. V was clipped by 1 base and J by 7 bases; unmatched bases: 4. In nucleotides, the CDR3 is TGCGCCAGCAGCCAAGCCACAGGGGGCGGTGGCTACACCTTC. This codes for CASSQATGGGGYTF.

This sequence joins TRBV7-3 and TRBJ1-3; 10 bases fit TRBD1. The CDR3 runs 19 residues. Germline lookup yields CDR1 SGHTA and CDR2 FQGTGA. V dropped 4 bases and J dropped 5; count of bases not matched to a gene: 17. The CDR3 DNA is TGTGCCAGCAGCTCCCCCGGGACAGGGGCCCGGAGTACGCGAAACACCATATATTTT. Its protein product is CASSSPGTGARSTRNTIYF. Supplemented by reference TRBV7-3 and TRBJ1-3, the full variable domain reads GAGVSQTPSNKVTEKGKYVELRCDPISGHTALYWYRQSLGQGPEFLIYFQGTGAADDSGLPNDRFFAVRPEGSVSTLKIQRTERGDSAVYLCASSSPGTGARSTRNTIYFGEGSWLTVV.

The chain links TRBV9 to TRBJ2-7, with 10 bases aligning to TRBD2. This CDR3 has 15 residues. The germline gives CDR1 SGDLS, CDR2 YYNGEE. J gave up 3 bases and V 5 bases, and 8 bases lay outside the gene matches. The CDR3, as DNA: TGTGCCAGCAGTGCTAGCGGGGGCCCTAACTACGAGCAGTACTTC. Translated: CASSASGGPNYEQYF. Variable domain in full (rest from reference TRBV9 and TRBJ2-7): DSGVTQTPKHLITATGQRVTLRCSPRSGDLSVYWYQQSLDQGLQFLIQYYNGEERAKGNILERFSAQQFPDLHSELNLSSLELGDSALYFCASSASGGPNYEQYFGPGTRLTVT.

This sequence joins TRBV20-1 and TRBJ2-7; TRBD2 matches 7 bases. The CDR3 has 11 residues. Germline loops: CDR1 DFQATT, CDR2 SNEGSKA (reference sequence). Unmatched junction bases numbered 3, after V lost 4 bases and J lost 6 bases. The CDR3 here is CSAMGGGEQYF. In nucleotides, the CDR3 is TGCAGTGCTATGGGGGGGGGCGAGCAGTACTTC.

The chain links TRBV30 to TRBJ1-5; 7 bases line up with TRBD1. The CDR3 is 17 residues long. CDR1 is GTSNPN and CDR2 is SVGIG in the germline V gene (reference sequence). V gave up 3 bases and J gave up 6 bases; unmatched junction bases: 17. As DNA, the CDR3 is TGTGCCTGGAGCAAACGCGGTGGAGGGGGCGAGTTTCAGCCCCAGCATTTT. Its translation: CAWSKRGGGGEFQPQHF.

V usage is TRBV9 and J usage is TRBJ2-7, with a weak D call TRBD1 (5 bases). Germline CDR1 SGDLS, CDR2 YYNGEE. V dropped 0 bases and J dropped 2 bases, with 12 bases sitting between them. This CDR3 region has 15 residues. CDR3 loop: CASSVGQGITYEQYF. The CDR3 region has the DNA TGTGCCAGCAGCGTAGGTCAGGGTATCACCTACGAGCAGTACTTC.

The chain is built from TRBV24-1 and TRBJ1-2, with D perhaps matching TRBD1 (5 bases). The V gene lost 2 bases and the J gene lost 1 base, with 16 bases spanning the gap. The germline gives CDR1 KGHDR, CDR2 SFDVKD. This CDR3 is built from 17 residues. The CDR3 region is CATSDSGRVLGNYGYTF. Written as DNA, the CDR3 is TGTGCCACCAGTGATTCGGGCAGGGTCCTAGGTAACTATGGCTACACCTTC.

CDR3 in DNA: TGTGCCAGCAGCACCGGGACAGCCTTAAACACCATATATTTT. This codes for CASSTGTALNTIYF. The chain combines TRBV28 with TRBJ1-3; TRBD1 matches 7 bases. Germline loops: CDR1 MDHEN, CDR2 SYDVKM. The length of the CDR3 is 14 residues. J gave up 6 bases and V 6 bases, and 8 bases lay outside the gene matches.

The rearrangement links TRBV4-3 to TRBJ1-1; TRBD1 matches 8 bases. Germline loops: CDR1 LGHNA, CDR2 YSLEER. The CDR3 sequence is 15 residues long. J was trimmed by 4 bases and V by 0 bases; bases with no gene match: 4. CDR3 nucleotide sequence: TGCGCCAGCAGCCAAGACAGGGGGCGTATCACTGAAGCTTTCTTT. This codes for CASSQDRGRITEAFF.